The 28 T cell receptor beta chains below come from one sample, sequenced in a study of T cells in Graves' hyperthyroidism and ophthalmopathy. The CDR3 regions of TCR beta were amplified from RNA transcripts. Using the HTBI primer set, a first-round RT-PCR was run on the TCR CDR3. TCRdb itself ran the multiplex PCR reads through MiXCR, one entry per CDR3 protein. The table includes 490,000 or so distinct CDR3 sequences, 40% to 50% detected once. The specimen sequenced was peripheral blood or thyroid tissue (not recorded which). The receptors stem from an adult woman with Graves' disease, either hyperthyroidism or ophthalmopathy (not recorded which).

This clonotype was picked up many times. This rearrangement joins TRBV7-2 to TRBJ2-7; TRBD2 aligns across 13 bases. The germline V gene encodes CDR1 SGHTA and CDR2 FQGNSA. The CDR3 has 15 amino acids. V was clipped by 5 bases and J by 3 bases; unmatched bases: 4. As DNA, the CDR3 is TGTGCCAGCAGCCGGACTAGCGGGAGCCTCTACGAGCAGTACTTC. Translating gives CASSRTSGSLYEQYF.

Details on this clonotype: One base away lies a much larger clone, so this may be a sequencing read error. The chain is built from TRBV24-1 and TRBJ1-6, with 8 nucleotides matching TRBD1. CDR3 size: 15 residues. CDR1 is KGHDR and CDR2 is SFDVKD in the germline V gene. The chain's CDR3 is CASSYPDREASPLHF. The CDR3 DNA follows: TGTGCCAGCAGTTACCCGGACAGGGAAGCTTCACCCCTCCACTTT.

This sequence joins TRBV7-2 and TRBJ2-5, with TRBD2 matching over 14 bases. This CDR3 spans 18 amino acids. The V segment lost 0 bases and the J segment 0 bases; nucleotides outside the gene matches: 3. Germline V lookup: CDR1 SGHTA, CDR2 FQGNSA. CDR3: CASSLARLAGGYQETQYF. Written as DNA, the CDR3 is TGTGCCAGCAGCTTAGCGCGACTAGCGGGAGGGTACCAAGAGACCCAGTACTTC.

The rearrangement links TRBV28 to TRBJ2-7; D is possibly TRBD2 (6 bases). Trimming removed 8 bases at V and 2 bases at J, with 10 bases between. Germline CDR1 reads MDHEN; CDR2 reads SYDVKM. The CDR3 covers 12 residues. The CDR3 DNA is TGTGCCAGCGGAGGGATTCCCTACGAGCAGTACTTC. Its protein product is CASGGIPYEQYF.

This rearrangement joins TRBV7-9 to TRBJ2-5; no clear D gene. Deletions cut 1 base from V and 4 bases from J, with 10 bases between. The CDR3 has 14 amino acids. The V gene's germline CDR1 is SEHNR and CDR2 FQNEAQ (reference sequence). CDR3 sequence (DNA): TGTGCCAGCAGCTTAGATTCTTGGGGAGAGACCCAGTACTTC. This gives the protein CASSLDSWGETQYF. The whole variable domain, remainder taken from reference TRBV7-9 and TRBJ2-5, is DTGVSQNPRHKITKRGQNVTFRCDPISEHNRLYWYRQTLGQGPEFLTYFQNEAQLEKSRLLSDRFSAERPKGSFSTLEIQRTEQGDSAMYLCASSLDSWGETQYFGPGTRLLVL.

CDR3 in DNA: TGCGCCAGCAGCCAACCGACAGGGAAGGACACTGAAGCTTTCTTT. Translated, it gives CASSQPTGKDTEAFF. V usage is TRBV4-1 and J usage is TRBJ1-1; 7 bases fit TRBD1. Per germline, CDR1 MGHRA and CDR2 YSYEKL. This CDR3 comprises 15 residues. V lost 2 bases to trimming and J lost 3 bases; unmatched junction nucleotides: 6.

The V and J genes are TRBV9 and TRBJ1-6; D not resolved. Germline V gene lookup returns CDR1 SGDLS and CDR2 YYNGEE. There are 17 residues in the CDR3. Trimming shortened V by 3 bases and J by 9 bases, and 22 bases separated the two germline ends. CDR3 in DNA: TGTGCCAGCAGCGCGGCTTCGGTCGGGGAGCTACTTTCACCCCTCCACTTT. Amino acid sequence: CASSAASVGELLSPLHF.

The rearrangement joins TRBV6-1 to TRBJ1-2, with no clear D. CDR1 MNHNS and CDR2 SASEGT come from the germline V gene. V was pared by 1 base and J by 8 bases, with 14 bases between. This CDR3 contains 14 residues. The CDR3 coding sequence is TGTGCCAGCAGTGAAGAAAGGAACGTTCGAGGCTACACCTTC. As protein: CASSEERNVRGYTF.

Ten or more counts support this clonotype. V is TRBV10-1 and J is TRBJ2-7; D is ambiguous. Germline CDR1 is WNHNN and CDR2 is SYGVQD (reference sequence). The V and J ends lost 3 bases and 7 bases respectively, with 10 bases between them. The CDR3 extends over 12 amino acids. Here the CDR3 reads CASSDQEGEQYF. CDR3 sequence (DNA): TGCGCCAGCAGTGACCAGGAAGGGGAGCAGTACTTC.

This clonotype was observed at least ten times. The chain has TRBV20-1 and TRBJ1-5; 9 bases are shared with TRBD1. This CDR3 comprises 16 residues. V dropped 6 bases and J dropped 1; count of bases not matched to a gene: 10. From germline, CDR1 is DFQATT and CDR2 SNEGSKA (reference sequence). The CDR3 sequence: CSAGSGGTGSNQPQHF. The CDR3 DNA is TGCAGTGCCGGCTCGGGCGGGACAGGGAGCAATCAGCCCCAGCATTTT.

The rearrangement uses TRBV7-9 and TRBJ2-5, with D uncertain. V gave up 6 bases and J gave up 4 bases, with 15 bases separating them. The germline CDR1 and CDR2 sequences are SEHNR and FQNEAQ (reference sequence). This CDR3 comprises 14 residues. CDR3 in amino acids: CASRADPSRETQYF. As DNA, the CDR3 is TGTGCCAGCAGGGCTGACCCGAGTCGAGAGACCCAGTACTTC.

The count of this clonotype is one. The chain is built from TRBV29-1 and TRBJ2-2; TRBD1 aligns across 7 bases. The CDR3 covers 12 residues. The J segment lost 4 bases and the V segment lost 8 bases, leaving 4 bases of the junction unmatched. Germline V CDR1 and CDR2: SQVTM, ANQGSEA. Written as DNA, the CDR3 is TGCAGCCCGGGACAGTTCACCGGGGAGCTGTTTTTT. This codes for CSPGQFTGELFF.

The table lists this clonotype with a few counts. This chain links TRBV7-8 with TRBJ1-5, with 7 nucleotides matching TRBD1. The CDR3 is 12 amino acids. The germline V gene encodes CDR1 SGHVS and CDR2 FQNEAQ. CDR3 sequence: CATGTVNQPQHF. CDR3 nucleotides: TGTGCTACCGGGACAGTCAATCAGCCCCAGCATTTT.

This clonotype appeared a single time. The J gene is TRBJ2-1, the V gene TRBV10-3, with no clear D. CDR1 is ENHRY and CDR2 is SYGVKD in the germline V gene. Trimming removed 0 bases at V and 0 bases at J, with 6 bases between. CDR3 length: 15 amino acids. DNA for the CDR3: TGTGCCATCAGTGAGTCATCGGTCTCCTACAATGAGCAGTTCTTC. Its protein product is CAISESSVSYNEQFF.

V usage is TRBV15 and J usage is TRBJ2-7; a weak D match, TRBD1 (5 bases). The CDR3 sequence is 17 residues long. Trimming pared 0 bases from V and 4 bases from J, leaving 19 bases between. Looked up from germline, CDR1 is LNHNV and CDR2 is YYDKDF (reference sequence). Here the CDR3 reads CATSRDAVSLRAYEQYF. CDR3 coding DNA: TGTGCCACCAGCAGAGATGCGGTATCCCTCAGGGCGTACGAGCAGTACTTC.

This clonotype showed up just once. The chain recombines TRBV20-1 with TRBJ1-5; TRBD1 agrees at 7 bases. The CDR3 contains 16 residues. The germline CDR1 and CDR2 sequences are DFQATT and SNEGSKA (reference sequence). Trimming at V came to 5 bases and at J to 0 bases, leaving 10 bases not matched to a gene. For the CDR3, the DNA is TGCAGTGCTTATACCCGGGACAGTCATAGCAATCAGCCCCAGCATTTT. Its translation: CSAYTRDSHSNQPQHF.

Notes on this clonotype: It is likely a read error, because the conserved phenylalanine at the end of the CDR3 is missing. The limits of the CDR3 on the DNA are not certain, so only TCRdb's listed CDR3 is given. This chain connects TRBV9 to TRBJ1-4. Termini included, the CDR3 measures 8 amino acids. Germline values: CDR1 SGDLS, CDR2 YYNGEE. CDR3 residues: CASSPSSG.

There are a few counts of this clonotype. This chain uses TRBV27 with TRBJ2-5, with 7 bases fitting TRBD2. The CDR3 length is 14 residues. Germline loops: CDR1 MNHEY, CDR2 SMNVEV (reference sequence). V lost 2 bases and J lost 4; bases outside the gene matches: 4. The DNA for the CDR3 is TGTGCCAGCAGTTTAAGAGGGAGGGGAGAGACCCAGTACTTC. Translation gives CASSLRGRGETQYF.

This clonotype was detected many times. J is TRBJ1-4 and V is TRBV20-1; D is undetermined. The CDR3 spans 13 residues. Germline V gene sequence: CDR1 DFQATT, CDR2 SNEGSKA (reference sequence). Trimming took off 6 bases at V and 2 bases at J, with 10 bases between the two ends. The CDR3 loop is CSASSGTNEKLFF. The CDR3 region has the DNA TGCAGTGCCTCCTCGGGGACTAATGAAAAACTGTTTTTT.

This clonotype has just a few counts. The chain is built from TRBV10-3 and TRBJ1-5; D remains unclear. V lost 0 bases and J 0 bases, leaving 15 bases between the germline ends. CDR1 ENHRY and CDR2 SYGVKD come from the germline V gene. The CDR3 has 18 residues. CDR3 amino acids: CAISESIFIRNSNQPQHF. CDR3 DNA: TGTGCCATCAGTGAGTCGATTTTTATTCGGAATAGCAATCAGCCCCAGCATTTT.

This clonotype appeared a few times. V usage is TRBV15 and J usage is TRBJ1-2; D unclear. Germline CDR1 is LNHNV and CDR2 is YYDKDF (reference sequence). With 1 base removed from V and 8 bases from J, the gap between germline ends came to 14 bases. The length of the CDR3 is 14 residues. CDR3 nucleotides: TGTGCCACCAGCAGAGGCGGGCGGAGGTCCGGCTACACCTTC. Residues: CATSRGGRRSGYTF.

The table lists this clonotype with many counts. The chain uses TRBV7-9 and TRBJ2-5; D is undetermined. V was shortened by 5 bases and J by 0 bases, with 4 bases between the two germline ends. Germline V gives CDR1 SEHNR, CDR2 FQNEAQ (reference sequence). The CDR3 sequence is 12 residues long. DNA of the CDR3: TGTGCCAGCAGCGTAAACCAAGAGACCCAGTACTTC. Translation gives CASSVNQETQYF.

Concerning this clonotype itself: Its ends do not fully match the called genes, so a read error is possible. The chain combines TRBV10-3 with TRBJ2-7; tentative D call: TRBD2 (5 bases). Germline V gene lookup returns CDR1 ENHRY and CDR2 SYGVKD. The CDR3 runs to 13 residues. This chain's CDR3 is CAISDGKSYEQYF. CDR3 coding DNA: TGTGCCATCAGTGACGGGAAATCCTATGAGCAGTACTTC.

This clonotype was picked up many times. The CDR3 region is CATSNDRAMGGYTF. CDR3 sequence (DNA): TGTGCCACCAGCAACGACAGGGCCATGGGTGGCTACACCTTC. This sequence joins TRBV15 and TRBJ1-2; 7 bases line up with TRBD1. The CDR3 runs to 14 residues. V dropped 4 bases and J dropped 7; count of bases not matched to a gene: 9. CDR1 and CDR2 from the germline V gene are LNHNV and YYDKDF (reference sequence).

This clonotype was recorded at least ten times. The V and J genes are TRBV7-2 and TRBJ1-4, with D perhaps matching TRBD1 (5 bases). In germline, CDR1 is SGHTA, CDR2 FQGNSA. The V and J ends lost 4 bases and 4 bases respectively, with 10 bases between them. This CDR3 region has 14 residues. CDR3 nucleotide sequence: TGTGCCAGCAGCTCAGGGTTACTTAATGAAAAACTGTTTTTT. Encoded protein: CASSSGLLNEKLFF. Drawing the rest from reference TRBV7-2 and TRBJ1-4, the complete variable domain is GAGVSQSPSNKVTEKGKDVELRCDPISGHTALYWYRQSLGQGLEFLIYFQGNSAPDKSGLPSDRFSAERTGGSVSTLTIQRTQQEDSAVYLCASSSGLLNEKLFFGSGTQLSVL.

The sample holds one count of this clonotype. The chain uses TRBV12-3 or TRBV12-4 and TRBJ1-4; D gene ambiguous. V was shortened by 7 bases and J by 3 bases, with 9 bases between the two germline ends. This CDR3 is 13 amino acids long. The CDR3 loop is CASTTSPNEKLFF. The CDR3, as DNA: TGTGCCAGCACCACTAGCCCTAATGAAAAACTGTTTTTT.

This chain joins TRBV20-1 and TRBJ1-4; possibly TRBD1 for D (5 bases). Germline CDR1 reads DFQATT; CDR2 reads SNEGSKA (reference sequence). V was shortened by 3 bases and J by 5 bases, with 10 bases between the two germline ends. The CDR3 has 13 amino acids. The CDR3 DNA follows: TGCAGTGCTAGGTTCGGGACCAATGAAAAACTGTTTTTT. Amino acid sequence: CSARFGTNEKLFF.

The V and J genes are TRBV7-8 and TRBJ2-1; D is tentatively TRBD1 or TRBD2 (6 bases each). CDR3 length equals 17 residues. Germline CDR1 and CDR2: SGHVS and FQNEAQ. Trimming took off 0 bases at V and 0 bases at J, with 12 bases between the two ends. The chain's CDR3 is CASSLAGGLSSYNEQFF. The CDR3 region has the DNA TGTGCCAGCAGCTTAGCTGGGGGGCTAAGCTCCTACAATGAGCAGTTCTTC.